This is a list of T cell receptor beta chains from one sample in a study of blood T cells in healthy people across ages. MiXCR, applied by TCRdb to the 5' RACE reads, yields one record per CDR3 protein. The sample has 1.5 million to 1.9 million distinct CDR3 sequences, about 45% seen once. Sequenced: blood. The source is a woman aged 18-30 years in good health. CDR3s include the opening cysteine and the closing phenylalanine or tryptophan. Fields, in order: clone size, D gene, J gene, CDR3 length, V gene, CDR3 protein, CDR3 DNA. A D gene is named only where the DNA matches it firmly. The size entry is marked missing in some rows and otherwise reads once, few, many or a size class.

clone size: few
D gene: .
J gene: TRBJ2-3
CDR3 length: 15
V gene: TRBV7-9
CDR3 protein: CASSLEGPPGDTQYF
CDR3 DNA: TGTGCCAGCAGCTTAGAGGGGCCCCCAGGTGATACGCAGTATTTT

clone size: .
D gene: TRBD1
J gene: TRBJ2-7
CDR3 length: 16
V gene: TRBV6-2/TRBV6-3
CDR3 protein: CASSAPRDRASYEQYF
CDR3 DNA: TGTGCCAGCAGTGCGCCCAGGGACAGGGCCTCTTACGAGCAGTACTTC

clone size: few
D gene: TRBD2
J gene: TRBJ2-2
CDR3 length: 13
V gene: TRBV29-1
CDR3 protein: CSTERDGGGELFF
CDR3 DNA: TGCAGCACTGAGCGGGACGGAGGCGGGGAGCTGTTTTTT

clone size: .
D gene: TRBD1
J gene: TRBJ2-5
CDR3 length: 13
V gene: TRBV20-1
CDR3 protein: CSATTGGKETQYF
CDR3 DNA: TGCAGTGCTACAACAGGGGGCAAAGAGACCCAGTACTTC

clone size: few
D gene: .
J gene: TRBJ1-1
CDR3 length: 12
V gene: TRBV7-9
CDR3 protein: CASSASGTEAFF
CDR3 DNA: TGTGCCAGCAGCGCCAGTGGAACTGAAGCTTTCTTT

clone size: once
D gene: TRBD2
J gene: TRBJ2-5
CDR3 length: 14
V gene: TRBV9
CDR3 protein: CASSRSGGMETQYF
CDR3 DNA: TGTGCCAGCAGCCGTAGCGGGGGTATGGAGACCCAGTACTTC

clone size: many
D gene: .
J gene: TRBJ2-5
CDR3 length: 13
V gene: TRBV5-5
CDR3 protein: CASSHRVQETQYF
CDR3 DNA: TGTGCCAGCAGCCACAGGGTTCAAGAGACCCAGTACTTC

clone size: .
D gene: TRBD1
J gene: TRBJ2-7
CDR3 length: 17
V gene: TRBV4-3
CDR3 protein: CASSQHRQGASYNEQYF
CDR3 DNA: TGCGCCAGCAGCCAACACAGACAGGGTGCATCCTACAATGAGCAGTACTTC

clone size: .
D gene: .
J gene: TRBJ1-1
CDR3 length: 16
V gene: TRBV4-1
CDR3 protein: CASSQEGRMHRTEAFF
CDR3 DNA: TGCGCCAGCAGCCAAGAAGGTAGGATGCACCGAACTGAAGCTTTCTTT

clone size: few
D gene: TRBD2
J gene: TRBJ2-1
CDR3 length: 16
V gene: TRBV20-1
CDR3 protein: CSAETPREGLSNEQFF
CDR3 DNA: TGCAGTGCCGAAACACCGCGGGAGGGCCTGTCTAATGAGCAGTTCTTC

clone size: few
D gene: TRBD1
J gene: TRBJ1-1
CDR3 length: 14
V gene: TRBV12-3/TRBV12-4
CDR3 protein: CASSPPTGGTEAFF
CDR3 DNA: TGTGCCAGCAGTCCCCCTACAGGGGGCACTGAAGCTTTCTTT

clone size: many
D gene: .
J gene: TRBJ1-1
CDR3 length: 13
V gene: TRBV12-3/TRBV12-4
CDR3 protein: CASSFPGNTEAFF
CDR3 DNA: TGTGCCAGCAGCTTTCCCGGGAACACTGAAGCTTTCTTT

clone size: .
D gene: TRBD1
J gene: TRBJ2-5
CDR3 length: 15
V gene: TRBV12-3/TRBV12-4
CDR3 protein: CASSLEGTARETQYF
CDR3 DNA: TGTGCCAGCAGTTTAGAGGGGACAGCGAGAGAGACCCAGTACTTC

clone size: .
D gene: TRBD1
J gene: TRBJ1-5
CDR3 length: 15
V gene: TRBV12-3/TRBV12-4
CDR3 protein: CASSYRDRGTGAQHF
CDR3 DNA: TGTGCCAGCAGTTACCGGGACAGGGGGACCGGTGCCCAGCATTTT

clone size: .
D gene: .
J gene: TRBJ2-3
CDR3 length: 16
V gene: TRBV6-6
CDR3 protein: CASSGVGRGYTDTQYF
CDR3 DNA: TGTGCCAGCAGTGGGGTAGGGCGGGGCTACACAGATACGCAGTATTTT

clone size: .
D gene: .
J gene: TRBJ2-5
CDR3 length: 13
V gene: TRBV14
CDR3 protein: CASSQIQGSEQYF
CDR3 DNA: TGTGCCAGCAGCCAGATACAGGGAAGTGAGCAGTACTTC

clone size: .
D gene: .
J gene: TRBJ2-1
CDR3 length: 15
V gene: TRBV29-1
CDR3 protein: CSVDGDPYSYNERYF
CDR3 DNA: TGCAGCGTTGATGGAGATCCCTATTCCTACAATGAGCGGTACTTC

clone size: .
D gene: .
J gene: TRBJ2-5
CDR3 length: 13
V gene: TRBV20-1
CDR3 protein: CSARWQGSDEQYF
CDR3 DNA: TGCAGTGCTAGGTGGCAGGGAAGCGATGAGCAGTACTTC

clone size: .
D gene: TRBD2
J gene: TRBJ2-1
CDR3 length: 16
V gene: TRBV15
CDR3 protein: CATSRELAGSYNEQFF
CDR3 DNA: TGTGCCACCAGCAGAGAATTAGCGGGGTCATACAACGAGCAGTTCTTC

clone size: few
D gene: TRBD1
J gene: TRBJ1-1
CDR3 length: 15
V gene: TRBV6-2/TRBV6-3
CDR3 protein: CAVRDRGRGNTEAFF
CDR3 DNA: TGTGCCGTCCGGGACAGGGGAAGGGGGAACACTGAAGCTTTCTTT

clone size: .
D gene: .
J gene: TRBJ2-3
CDR3 length: 14
V gene: TRBV6-2/TRBV6-3
CDR3 protein: CASTDGGHTDTQYF
CDR3 DNA: TGTGCCAGCACCGACGGAGGCCACACAGATACGCAGTATTTT

clone size: few
D gene: .
J gene: TRBJ2-7
CDR3 length: 13
V gene: TRBV6-5
CDR3 protein: CASTYLIGDPLYF
CDR3 DNA: TGTGCCAGCACCTACCTAATTGGGGACCCCCTGTACTTC

clone size: .
D gene: TRBD1
J gene: TRBJ1-2
CDR3 length: 12
V gene: TRBV20-1
CDR3 protein: CSARGRQGGYTF
CDR3 DNA: TGCAGTGCTAGGGGCCGACAGGGAGGCTACACCTTC

clone size: .
D gene: .
J gene: TRBJ2-5
CDR3 length: 13
V gene: TRBV5-6
CDR3 protein: CASSSIGGDEQYF
CDR3 DNA: TGTGCCAGCAGTTCGATTGGTGGCGATGAGCAGTACTTC

clone size: few
D gene: TRBD2
J gene: TRBJ2-1
CDR3 length: 15
V gene: TRBV28
CDR3 protein: CASSSPPSGSNEQFF
CDR3 DNA: TGTGCCAGCAGTTCCCCACCTAGCGGGAGCAATGAGCAGTTCTTC

clone size: .
D gene: .
J gene: TRBJ2-7
CDR3 length: 15
V gene: TRBV4-3
CDR3 protein: CASSQGTEISYEQYF
CDR3 DNA: TGCGCCAGCAGCCAAGGGACAGAGATTTCCTACGAGCAGTACTTC

clone size: few
D gene: .
J gene: TRBJ2-4
CDR3 length: 15
V gene: TRBV12-3/TRBV12-4
CDR3 protein: CASSLQGSPKNIQYF
CDR3 DNA: TGTGCCAGCAGTTTACAGGGATCCCCCAAAAACATTCAGTACTTC

clone size: .
D gene: TRBD2
J gene: TRBJ2-3
CDR3 length: 15
V gene: TRBV20-1
CDR3 protein: CSARLAGVSTDTQYF
CDR3 DNA: TGCAGTGCTAGGTTAGCGGGGGTAAGCACAGATACGCAGTATTTT

clone size: .
D gene: .
J gene: TRBJ2-7
CDR3 length: 14
V gene: TRBV7-9
CDR3 protein: CASSGGQISYEQYF
CDR3 DNA: TGTGCCAGCAGCGGCGGACAGATCTCCTACGAGCAGTACTTC

clone size: .
D gene: .
J gene: TRBJ1-5
CDR3 length: 17
V gene: TRBV28
CDR3 protein: CASSSTLDPAGNQPQHF
CDR3 DNA: TGTGCCAGCAGTTCCACTCTGGACCCGGCCGGCAATCAGCCCCAGCATTTT

clone size: few
D gene: .
J gene: TRBJ2-1
CDR3 length: 12
V gene: TRBV20-1
CDR3 protein: CSARDQGNEQFF
CDR3 DNA: TGCAGTGCTAGAGATCAGGGCAATGAGCAGTTCTTC

clone size: few
D gene: .
J gene: TRBJ1-5
CDR3 length: 13
V gene: TRBV12-3/TRBV12-4
CDR3 protein: CASSFGGMEPQHF
CDR3 DNA: TGTGCCAGCAGTTTCGGGGGCATGGAGCCCCAGCATTTT

clone size: .
D gene: TRBD1
J gene: TRBJ2-3
CDR3 length: 18
V gene: TRBV20-1
CDR3 protein: CSARDTGTGGFSTDTQYF
CDR3 DNA: TGCAGTGCTAGAGATACCGGGACAGGGGGATTTAGCACAGATACGCAGTATTTT

clone size: .
D gene: .
J gene: TRBJ2-3
CDR3 length: 16
V gene: TRBV10-3
CDR3 protein: CAISESLGGGTDTQYF
CDR3 DNA: TGTGCCATCAGTGAGTCGTTGGGCGGGGGCACAGATACGCAGTATTTT

clone size: few
D gene: TRBD2
J gene: TRBJ2-1
CDR3 length: 18
V gene: TRBV9
CDR3 protein: CASSVAIGLAGIYNEQFF
CDR3 DNA: TGTGCCAGCAGCGTAGCCATCGGACTAGCGGGTATTTACAATGAGCAGTTCTTC

clone size: few
D gene: .
J gene: TRBJ2-7
CDR3 length: 13
V gene: TRBV7-9
CDR3 protein: CASQEEVVSEQYF
CDR3 DNA: TGTGCTTCCCAGGAGGAGGTAGTAAGCGAGCAGTACTTC

clone size: .
D gene: .
J gene: TRBJ2-5
CDR3 length: 12
V gene: TRBV10-3
CDR3 protein: CAISERGFGQYF
CDR3 DNA: TGTGCCATCAGTGAGAGGGGATTCGGCCAGTACTTC